This entry describes one TCR beta chain. Its antigen is not known. The sample originates from a study of cytomegalovirus exposure and HLA in healthy donors. Findings of the study overall: Per a prior analysis, the majority of TCR beta V segments were productive roughly 90% or roughly 30% of the time.

The PCR used 60 Vbeta and 13 Jbeta primers. The protocol was immunoSEQ multiplex PCR, while the TCRdb copy is restricted to in-frame clones and leaves out a portion. The sample yields roughly 150,000 clones, roughly 84% seen once. This sequence originates from a boy aged 2 to 10 in good health and CMV-seronegative. The specimen sequenced was PBMCs.

CDR3 coding DNA: TGTGCCAGCAGCTTTCAGGGGCTCTACGAGCAGTACTTC. It yields the protein CASSFQGLYEQYF. V is TRBV5-6 and J is TRBJ2-7, with D perhaps TRBD1 (6 bases). CDR3 length: 13 residues. V lost 2 bases, J lost 3 bases, and 9 bases lay in between. Germline assignment: CDR1 SGHDT and CDR2 YYEEEE.